Detailed here is one T cell receptor beta chain. Its antigen remains unknown. The data were taken from a study of blood T cells in healthy people across ages. Study-wide results and caveats: Both higher diversity and more naive CD4+ cells marked long-lived donors when set against aged donors.

For the second PCR, which ran for about 7 to 12 cycles, a sample-barcoded 5' primer and a J-beta primer mix were used. Template switching added a 12-random-nucleotide identifier to every cDNA molecule. TCRdb analysed the 5' RACE reads with MiXCR anew, one entry per CDR3 protein. The sample contains about 1.4 million distinct CDR3 sequences, approximately 63% of which appear only once. CDR1 is SQVTM, CDR2 ANQGSEA, per germline. The CDR3 has 11 amino acids. Trimming removed 6 bases from V and 5 bases from J, with 10 bases in between. The clonotype comes from a man aged 18 to 30 in good health. Sequencing used blood. This chain joins TRBV29-1 and TRBJ2-5, with unresolved D. The CDR3 sequence is CSVPSSETQYF. The CDR3 DNA reads TGCAGCGTCCCGTCGTCCGAGACCCAGTACTTC.